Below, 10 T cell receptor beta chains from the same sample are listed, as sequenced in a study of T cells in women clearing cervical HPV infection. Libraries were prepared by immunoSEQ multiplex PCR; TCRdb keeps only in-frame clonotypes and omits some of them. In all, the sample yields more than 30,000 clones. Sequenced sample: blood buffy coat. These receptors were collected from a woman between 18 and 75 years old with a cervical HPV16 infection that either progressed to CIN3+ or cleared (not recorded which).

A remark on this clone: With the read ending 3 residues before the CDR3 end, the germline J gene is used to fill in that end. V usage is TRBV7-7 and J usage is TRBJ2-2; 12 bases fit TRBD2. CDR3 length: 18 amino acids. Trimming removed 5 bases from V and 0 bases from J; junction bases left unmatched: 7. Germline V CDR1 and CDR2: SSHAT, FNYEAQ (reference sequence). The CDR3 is CASSQGLAGGSNTGELFF. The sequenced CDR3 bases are TGTGCCAGCAGCCAAGGGCTAGCGGGGGGGTCGAACACCGGGGAG.

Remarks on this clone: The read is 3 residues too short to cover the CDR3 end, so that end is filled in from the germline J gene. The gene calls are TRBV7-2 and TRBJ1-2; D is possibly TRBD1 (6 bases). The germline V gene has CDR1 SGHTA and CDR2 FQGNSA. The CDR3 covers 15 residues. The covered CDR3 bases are TGTGCCAGCAGCTTAACGAGGGGGATATACAATGAC. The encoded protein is CASSLTRGIYND. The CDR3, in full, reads CASSLTRGIYNDYTF.

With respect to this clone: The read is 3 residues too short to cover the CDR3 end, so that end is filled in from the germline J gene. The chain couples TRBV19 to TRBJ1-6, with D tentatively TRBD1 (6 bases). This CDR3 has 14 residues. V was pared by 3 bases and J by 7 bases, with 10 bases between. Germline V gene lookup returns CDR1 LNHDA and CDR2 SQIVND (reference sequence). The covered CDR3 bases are TGTGCCAGTAGTATCCGTCAGGGGAATTCACCC. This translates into CASSIRQGNSP. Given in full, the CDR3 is CASSIRQGNSPLHF.

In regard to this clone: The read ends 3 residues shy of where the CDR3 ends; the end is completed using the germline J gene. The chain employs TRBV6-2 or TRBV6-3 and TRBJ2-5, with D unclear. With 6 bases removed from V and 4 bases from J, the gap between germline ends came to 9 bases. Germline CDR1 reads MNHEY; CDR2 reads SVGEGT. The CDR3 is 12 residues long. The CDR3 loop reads CASSQRVETQYF. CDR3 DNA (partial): TGTGCCAGCAGCCAAAGGGTAGAGACC.

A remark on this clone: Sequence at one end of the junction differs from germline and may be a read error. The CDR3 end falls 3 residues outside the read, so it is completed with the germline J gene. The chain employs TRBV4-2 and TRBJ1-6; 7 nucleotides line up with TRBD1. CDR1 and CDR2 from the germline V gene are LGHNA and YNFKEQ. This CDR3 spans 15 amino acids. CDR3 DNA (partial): TGCGCCAGCAGCCAACAGACAGGGAATAATTCACCC. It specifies CASSQQTGNNSP. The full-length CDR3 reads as CASSQQTGNNSPLHF.

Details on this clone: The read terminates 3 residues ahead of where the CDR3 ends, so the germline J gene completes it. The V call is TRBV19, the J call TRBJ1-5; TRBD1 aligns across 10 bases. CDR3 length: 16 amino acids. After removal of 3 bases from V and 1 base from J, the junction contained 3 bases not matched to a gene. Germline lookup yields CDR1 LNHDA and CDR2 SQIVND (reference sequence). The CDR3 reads CASSMDRGGSNQPQHF. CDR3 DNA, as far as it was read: TGTGCCAGTAGTATGGACAGGGGGGGCAGCAATCAGCCC.

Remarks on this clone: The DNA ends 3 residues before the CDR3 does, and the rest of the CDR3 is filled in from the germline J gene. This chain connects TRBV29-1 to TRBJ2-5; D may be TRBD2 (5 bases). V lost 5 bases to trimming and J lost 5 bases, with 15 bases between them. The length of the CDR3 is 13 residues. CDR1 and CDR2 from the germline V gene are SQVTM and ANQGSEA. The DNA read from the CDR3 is TGCAGCGTTAAACTAGGCCTCTCGGAGACC. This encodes CSVKLGLSET. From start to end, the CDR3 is CSVKLGLSETQYF.

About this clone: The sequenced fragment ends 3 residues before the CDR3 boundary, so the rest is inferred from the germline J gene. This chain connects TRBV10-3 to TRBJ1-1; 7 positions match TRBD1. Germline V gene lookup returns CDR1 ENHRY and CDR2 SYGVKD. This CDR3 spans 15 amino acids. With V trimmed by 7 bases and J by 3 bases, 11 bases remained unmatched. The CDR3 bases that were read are TGTGCCATCATGGACAGGTCCAAGGACGACACTGAA. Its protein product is CAIMDRSKDDTE. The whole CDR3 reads CAIMDRSKDDTEAFF.

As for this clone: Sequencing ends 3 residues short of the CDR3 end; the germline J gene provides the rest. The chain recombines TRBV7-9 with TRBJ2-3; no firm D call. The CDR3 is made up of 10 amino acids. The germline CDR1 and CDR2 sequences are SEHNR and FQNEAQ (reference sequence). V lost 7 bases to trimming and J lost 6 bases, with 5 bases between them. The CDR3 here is CASKGDTQYF. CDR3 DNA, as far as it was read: TGTGCCAGCAAAGGGGATACG.

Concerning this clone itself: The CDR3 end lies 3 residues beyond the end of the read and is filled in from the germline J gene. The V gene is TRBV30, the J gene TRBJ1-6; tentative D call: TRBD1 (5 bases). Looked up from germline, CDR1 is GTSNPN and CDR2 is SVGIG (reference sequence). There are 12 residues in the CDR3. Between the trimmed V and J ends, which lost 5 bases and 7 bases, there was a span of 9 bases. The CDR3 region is CAWGALNSPLHF. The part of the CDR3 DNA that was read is TGTGCCTGGGGGGCTCTAAATTCACCC.